This TCR beta chain emerged from a study of T cell repertoires in cytomegalovirus infection. Study information: Indicated by public TCR beta signatures were CMV infection and matching HLA type. Study outcomes and limitations: Carriers of CMV and the relevant HLA type were discriminated by public TCR beta frequency. Across the ex vivo response, the dominant clonotypes were HLA-C-restricted CMV-specific TCR beta clonotypes.

TCRdb passed the reads through MiXCR, listing each CDR3 protein once. The sample holds some 270,000 distinct CDR3 sequences, over 15% seen once. The length of the CDR3 is 19 residues. Germline loops: CDR1 SGHDN, CDR2 FVKESK. J lost 6 bases, V lost 0 bases, and 17 bases had no gene match. Note on this clonotype: Antigen: not known.

The material sequenced was CD8+ T cells from PBMCs. The clonotype comes from a human donor in good health (CMV status not recorded). Some clones in this sample may be carry-over from other donors' samples. The V gene is TRBV14, the J gene TRBJ2-3, with 8 bases aligning to TRBD1. The CDR3 here is CASSQEPSSGQGYMDTQYF. The CDR3, as DNA: TGTGCCAGCAGCCAAGAACCTTCGTCAGGACAGGGTTATATGGATACGCAGTATTTT. The full variable domain, in which reference TRBV14 and TRBJ2-3 provide the parts outside the CDR3, is EAGVTQFPSHSVIEKGQTVTLRCDPISGHDNLYWYRRVMGKEIKFLLHFVKESKQDESGMPNNRFLAERTGGTYSTLKVQPAELEDSGVYFCASSQEPSSGQGYMDTQYFGPGTRLTVL.